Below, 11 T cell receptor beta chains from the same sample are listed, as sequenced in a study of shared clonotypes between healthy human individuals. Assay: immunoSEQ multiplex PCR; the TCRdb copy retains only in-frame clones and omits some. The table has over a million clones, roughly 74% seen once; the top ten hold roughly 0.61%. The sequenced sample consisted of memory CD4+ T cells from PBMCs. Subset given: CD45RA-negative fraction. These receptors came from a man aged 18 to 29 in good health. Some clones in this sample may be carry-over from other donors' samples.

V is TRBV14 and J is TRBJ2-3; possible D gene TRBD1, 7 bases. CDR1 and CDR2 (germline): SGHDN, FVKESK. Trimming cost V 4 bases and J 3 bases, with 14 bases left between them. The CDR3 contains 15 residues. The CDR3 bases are TGTGCCAGCAGCCCGCGGGACAGACTTACAGATACGCAGTATTTT. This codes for CASSPRDRLTDTQYF.

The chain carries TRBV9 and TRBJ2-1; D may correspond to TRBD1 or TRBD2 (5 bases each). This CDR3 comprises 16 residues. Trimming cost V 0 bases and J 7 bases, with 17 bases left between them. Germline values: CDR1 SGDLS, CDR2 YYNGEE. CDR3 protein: CASSVEYGAGPNEQFF. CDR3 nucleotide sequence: TGTGCCAGCAGCGTAGAGTACGGGGCGGGTCCGAATGAGCAGTTCTTC.

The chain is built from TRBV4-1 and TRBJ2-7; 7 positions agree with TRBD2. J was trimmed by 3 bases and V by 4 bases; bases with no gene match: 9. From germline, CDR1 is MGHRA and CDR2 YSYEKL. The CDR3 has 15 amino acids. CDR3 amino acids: CASSPGTIFSYEQYF. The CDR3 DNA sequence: TGCGCCAGCAGCCCCGGGACTATTTTTAGCTACGAGCAGTACTTC.

The CDR3: CSKTEASTDTQYF. CDR3 DNA: TGCAGCAAGACGGAGGCTAGCACAGATACGCAGTATTTT. V usage is TRBV29-1 and J usage is TRBJ2-3; the D gene is possibly TRBD2 (5 bases). The germline V and J ends were trimmed by 8 bases and 0 bases, with 12 bases remaining between them. Germline lookup yields CDR1 SQVTM and CDR2 ANQGSEA. The CDR3 extends over 13 amino acids.

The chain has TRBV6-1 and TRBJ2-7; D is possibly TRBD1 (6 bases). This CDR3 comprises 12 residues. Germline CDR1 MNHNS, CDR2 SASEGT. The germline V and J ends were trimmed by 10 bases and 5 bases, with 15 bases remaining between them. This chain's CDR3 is CAIKRPGDEQYF. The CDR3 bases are TGTGCCATCAAACGCCCAGGGGACGAGCAGTACTTC.

CDR3 sequence: CASSFRLADTQYF. CDR3 in DNA: TGTGCCAGCAGCTTCCGGCTGGCAGATACGCAGTATTTT. The chain employs TRBV11-2 and TRBJ2-3; no clear D. The V end lost 3 bases, the J end lost 4 bases, and 8 bases lay between the germline ends. The germline gives CDR1 SGHAT, CDR2 FQNNGV. The CDR3 extends over 13 amino acids.

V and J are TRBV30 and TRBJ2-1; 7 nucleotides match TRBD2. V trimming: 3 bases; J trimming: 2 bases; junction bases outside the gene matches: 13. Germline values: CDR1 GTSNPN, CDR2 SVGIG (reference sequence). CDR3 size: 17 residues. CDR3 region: CAWRSGLVLPPYNEQFF. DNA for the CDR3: TGTGCCTGGAGATCAGGACTAGTCCTCCCTCCCTACAATGAGCAGTTCTTC.

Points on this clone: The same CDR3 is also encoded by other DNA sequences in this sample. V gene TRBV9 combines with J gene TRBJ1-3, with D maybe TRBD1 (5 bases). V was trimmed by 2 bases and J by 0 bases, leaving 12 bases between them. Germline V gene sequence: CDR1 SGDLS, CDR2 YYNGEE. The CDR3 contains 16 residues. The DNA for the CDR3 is TGTGCCAGCAGCGTTGGGGGAGACTTCTCTGGAAACACCATATATTTT. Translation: CASSVGGDFSGNTIYF.

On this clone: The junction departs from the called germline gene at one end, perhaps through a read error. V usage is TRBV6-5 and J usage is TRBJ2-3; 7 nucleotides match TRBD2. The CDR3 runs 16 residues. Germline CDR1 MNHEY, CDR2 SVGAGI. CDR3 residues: CATSYLSSGYTDTQYF. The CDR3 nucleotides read TGTGCCACCAGTTACCTCTCTAGCGGATACACAGATACGCAGTATTTT.

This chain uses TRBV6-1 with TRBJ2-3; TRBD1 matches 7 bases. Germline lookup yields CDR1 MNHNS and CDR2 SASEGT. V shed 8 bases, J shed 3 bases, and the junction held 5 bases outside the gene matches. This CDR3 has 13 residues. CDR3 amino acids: CASEARGTDTQYF. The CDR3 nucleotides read TGTGCCAGCGAAGCCAGGGGGACAGATACGCAGTATTTT.

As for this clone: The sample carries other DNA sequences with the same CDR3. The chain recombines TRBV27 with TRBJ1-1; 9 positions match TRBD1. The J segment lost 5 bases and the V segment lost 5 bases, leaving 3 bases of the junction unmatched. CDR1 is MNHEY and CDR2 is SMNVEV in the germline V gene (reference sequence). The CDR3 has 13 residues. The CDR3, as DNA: TGTGCCAGCAGTCGACAGGGGGGAACTGAAGCTTTCTTT. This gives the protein CASSRQGGTEAFF.